The TCR beta chain under discussion was sequenced for a study of cytomegalovirus exposure and HLA in healthy donors. Broader study findings: Testing in vitro showed a few CMV-associated chains specific for CMV antigens. With high specificity and sensitivity, the classifier reportedly diagnosed cytomegalovirus status.

Germline V lookup: CDR1 LGHNA, CDR2 YSLEER. The V end was cut by 10 bases, the J end by 6 bases, with 10 bases between. The CDR3 totals 11 residues. Only in-frame clones appear in the TCRdb table, and some are missing; sequencing was by immunoSEQ multiplex PCR. The profile shows roughly 150,000 clones, approximately 88% of them singletons. About this clone itself: Antigen: not known.

The sequenced material came from PBMCs. This chain joins TRBV4-3 and TRBJ2-1, with a tentative D call TRBD2 (6 bases). The source of this sequence is a man aged 25 to 40 in good health and CMV-seropositive. The CDR3 DNA is TGCGCCACCTCCGGGGGCAATGAGCAGTTCTTC. It codes for CATSGGNEQFF.